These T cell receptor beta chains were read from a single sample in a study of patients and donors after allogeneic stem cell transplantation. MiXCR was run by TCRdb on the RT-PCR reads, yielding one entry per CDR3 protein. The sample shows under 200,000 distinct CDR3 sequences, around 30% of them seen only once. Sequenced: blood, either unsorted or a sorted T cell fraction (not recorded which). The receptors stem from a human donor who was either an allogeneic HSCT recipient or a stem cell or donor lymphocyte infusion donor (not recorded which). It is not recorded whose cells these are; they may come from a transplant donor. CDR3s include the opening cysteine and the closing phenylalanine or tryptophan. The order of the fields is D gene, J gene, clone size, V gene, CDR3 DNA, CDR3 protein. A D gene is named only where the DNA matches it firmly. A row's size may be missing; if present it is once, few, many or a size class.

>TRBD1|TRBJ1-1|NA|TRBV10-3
TGTGCCATCAGAGGGCCGGGACAGGGGGTTCGCGGCACTGAAGCTTTCTTT
CAIRGPGQGVRGTEAFF
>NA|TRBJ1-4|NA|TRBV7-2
TGTGCCAGCAGCTTAGAAGTCACGGGAAAACTGTTTTTT
CASSLEVTGKLFF
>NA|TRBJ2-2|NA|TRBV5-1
TGCGCCAGCAGCTTCCTGACAGCGAACACCGGGGAGCTGTTTTTT
CASSFLTANTGELFF
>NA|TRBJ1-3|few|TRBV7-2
TGTGCCAGCAGGTTTACAGGGACTGGAAACACCATATATTTT
CASRFTGTGNTIYF
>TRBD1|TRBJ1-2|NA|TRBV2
TGTGCCAGCAGTGCTGGACAGGGTCATATAGGAGGTGGCTACACCTTC
CASSAGQGHIGGGYTF
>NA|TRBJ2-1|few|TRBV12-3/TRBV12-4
TGTGCCAGCAGACCAGTAGGGAATGAGCAGTTCTTC
CASRPVGNEQFF
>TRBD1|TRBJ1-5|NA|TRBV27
TGTGCCAGCAGCTGGACAGGGGGACATCAGCCCCAGCATTTT
CASSWTGGHQPQHF
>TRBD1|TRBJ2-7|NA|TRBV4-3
TGCGCCAGCAGCCTAACAGGGGGTAACGAGCAGTACTTC
CASSLTGGNEQYF
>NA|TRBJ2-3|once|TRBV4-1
TGCGCCAGCAGCCAAGATTGGGCGGGCCGAGATACGCAGTATTTT
CASSQDWAGRDTQYF
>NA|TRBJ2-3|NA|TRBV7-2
TGTGCCAGTATCGAGGGGGCAGATACGCAGTATTTT
CASIEGADTQYF
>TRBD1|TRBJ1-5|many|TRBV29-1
TGCTCTGGGACAGCGGGATACGGTCAGCCCCAGCATTTT
CSGTAGYGQPQHF
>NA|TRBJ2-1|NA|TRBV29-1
TGCAGCGTTGAAGCAGTATTTGAGAGCTCCTACAATGAGCAGTTCTTC
CSVEAVFESSYNEQFF
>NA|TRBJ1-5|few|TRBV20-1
TGCAGTGCTAGCTCAACTTTTCACGGGGGGGCGCCTCAGCCCCAGCATTTT
CSASSTFHGGAPQPQHF
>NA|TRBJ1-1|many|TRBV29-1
TGCAGCGTTGATAGGGGACAAGAAACTGAAGCTTTCTTT
CSVDRGQETEAFF
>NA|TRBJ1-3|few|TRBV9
TGTGCCAGCAGCGTAGCAAGCGAACAAGGGCTACTCTCTGGAAACACCATATATTTT
CASSVASEQGLLSGNTIYF
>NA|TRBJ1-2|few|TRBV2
TGTGCCAGCAGTGGGCAGACCCAGCACTATGGCTACACCTTC
CASSGQTQHYGYTF
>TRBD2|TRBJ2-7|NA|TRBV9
TGTGCCAGCAGCGTAGCCGGGAGGGGCTACGAGCAGTACTTC
CASSVAGRGYEQYF
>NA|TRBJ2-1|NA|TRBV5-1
TGCGCCAGCAGCTCGGGACAAACCTACAATGAGCAGTTCTTC
CASSSGQTYNEQFF
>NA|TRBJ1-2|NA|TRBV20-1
TGCAGTGCTCCGGGCCCTGATCCCTACACCTTC
CSAPGPDPYTF
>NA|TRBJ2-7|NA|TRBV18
TGTGCCAGCTCACCAGGGAACTACGAGCAGTACTTC
CASSPGNYEQYF
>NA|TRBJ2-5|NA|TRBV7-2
TGTGCCAGCAGCTTAGCGGGCAGCCAAGAGACCCAGTACTTC
CASSLAGSQETQYF
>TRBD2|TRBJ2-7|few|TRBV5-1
TGCGCCAGCAACCGGGGGAGGGCATCCTACGAGCAGTACTTC
CASNRGRASYEQYF
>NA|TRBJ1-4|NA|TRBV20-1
TGCAGTGCTAGTAAGTCCGTGCGACGGACTAATGAAAAACTGTTTTTT
CSASKSVRRTNEKLFF
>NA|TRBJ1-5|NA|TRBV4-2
TGTGCCAGCAGCCAACAGGAGGGATCCCATAGCAATCAGCCCCAGCATTTT
CASSQQEGSHSNQPQHF
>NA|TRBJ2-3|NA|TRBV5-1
TGCGCCAGCAGCTTGTTCGGGAGCACAGATACGCAGTATTTT
CASSLFGSTDTQYF
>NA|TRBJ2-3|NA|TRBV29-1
TGCAGCGTCGGACAGTTACGCACAGATACGCAGTATTTT
CSVGQLRTDTQYF
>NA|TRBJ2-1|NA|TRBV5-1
TGCGCCAGCAGCTCCCGGGCCCATGGCAATGAGCAGTTCTTC
CASSSRAHGNEQFF
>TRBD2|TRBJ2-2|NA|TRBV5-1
TGCGCCAGCAGCTCTATATTGACTAGCGGGAGAAGGAACACCGGGGAGCTGTTTTTT
CASSSILTSGRRNTGELFF
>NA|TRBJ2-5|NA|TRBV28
TGTGCCAGCAGTTTTTCAGGGGTAAAGACCCAGTACTTC
CASSFSGVKTQYF
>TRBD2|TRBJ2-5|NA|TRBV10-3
TGTGCCATCAGCTTAGCGGGAGGGCCACAAGAGACCCAGTACTTC
CAISLAGGPQETQYF
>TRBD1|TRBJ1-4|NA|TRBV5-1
TGCGCCAGCAGCTTGGACAGGGGTCGGCATGAAAAACTGTTTTTT
CASSLDRGRHEKLFF
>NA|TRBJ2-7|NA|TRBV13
TGTGCCAGCAGCTTACCAGGCGACGAGCAGTACTTC
CASSLPGDEQYF
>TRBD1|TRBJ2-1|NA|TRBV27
TGTGCCAGCAAAATCTGGGGTGGGACAGGGGCCTACAATGAGCAGTTCTTC
CASKIWGGTGAYNEQFF
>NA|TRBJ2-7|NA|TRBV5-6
TGTGCCAGCAGCTTTTATGACAGCTCCTACGAGCAGTACTTC
CASSFYDSSYEQYF
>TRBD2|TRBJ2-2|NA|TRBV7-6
TGTGCCAGCAGCTTAGTGGTGACTAGCGGCACCGGGGAGCTGTTTTTT
CASSLVVTSGTGELFF
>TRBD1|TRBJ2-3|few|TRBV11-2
TGTGCCAGCAGCTCGGGACAGTTCACAGATACGCAGTATTTT
CASSSGQFTDTQYF
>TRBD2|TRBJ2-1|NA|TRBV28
TGTGCCAGCAGTGTAGCGGGAAGGTTCCATGAGCAGTTCTTC
CASSVAGRFHEQFF
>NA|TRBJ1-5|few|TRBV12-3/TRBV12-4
TGTGCCAGCAGCACAATCTGGGGCAATCAGCCCCAGCATTTT
CASSTIWGNQPQHF
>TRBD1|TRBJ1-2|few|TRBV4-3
TGCGCCAGCAGCCAACCGGGACAGGGACTCTTTGCGGACGGCTACACCTTC
CASSQPGQGLFADGYTF
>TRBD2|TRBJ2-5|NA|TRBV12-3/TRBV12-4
TGTGCCAGCACCGGACTAGCGGGATTCGGGCAGACCCAGTACTTC
CASTGLAGFGQTQYF
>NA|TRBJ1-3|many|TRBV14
TGTGCCAGCAGCCAACTCATTACAGGGCACACCATATATTTT
CASSQLITGHTIYF
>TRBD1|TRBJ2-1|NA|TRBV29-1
TGCAGCGTTGAACCCCAGGGGGCGGGCAATGAGCAGTTCTTC
CSVEPQGAGNEQFF
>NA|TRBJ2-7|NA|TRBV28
TGTGCCAGCAGCCTAGGTCGTTGGGGACTCTCCTCCTACGAGCAGTACTTC
CASSLGRWGLSSYEQYF
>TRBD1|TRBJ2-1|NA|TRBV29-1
TGCAGCGTTCAGGACAGGGGGATCCACAATGAGCAGTTCTTC
CSVQDRGIHNEQFF
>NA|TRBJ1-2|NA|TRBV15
TGTGCCACCAGCAGAGATTTTCGGGGGGGCTATGGCTACACCTTC
CATSRDFRGGYGYTF
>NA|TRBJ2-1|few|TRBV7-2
TGTGCTGAGCGGGCTACCTACAATGAGCAGTTCTTC
CAERATYNEQFF
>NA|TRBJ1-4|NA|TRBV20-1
TGCAGTGCTAGACTGGCCAATGAAAAACTGTTTTTT
CSARLANEKLFF
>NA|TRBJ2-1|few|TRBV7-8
TGTGCCAGCAGCTTCAGAGCTGGGCGTGAGCAGTTCTTC
CASSFRAGREQFF
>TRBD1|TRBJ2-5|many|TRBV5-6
TGTGCCAGCAGCCGGGACAGCCAAGAGACCCAGTACTTC
CASSRDSQETQYF
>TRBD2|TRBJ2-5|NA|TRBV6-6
TGTGCCAGCAGTTACCGCGGGAGCCAAGAGACCCAGTACTTC
CASSYRGSQETQYF
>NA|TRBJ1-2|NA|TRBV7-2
TGTGCCAGCAGGGGAGGACAGTACTATGGCTACACCTTC
CASRGGQYYGYTF